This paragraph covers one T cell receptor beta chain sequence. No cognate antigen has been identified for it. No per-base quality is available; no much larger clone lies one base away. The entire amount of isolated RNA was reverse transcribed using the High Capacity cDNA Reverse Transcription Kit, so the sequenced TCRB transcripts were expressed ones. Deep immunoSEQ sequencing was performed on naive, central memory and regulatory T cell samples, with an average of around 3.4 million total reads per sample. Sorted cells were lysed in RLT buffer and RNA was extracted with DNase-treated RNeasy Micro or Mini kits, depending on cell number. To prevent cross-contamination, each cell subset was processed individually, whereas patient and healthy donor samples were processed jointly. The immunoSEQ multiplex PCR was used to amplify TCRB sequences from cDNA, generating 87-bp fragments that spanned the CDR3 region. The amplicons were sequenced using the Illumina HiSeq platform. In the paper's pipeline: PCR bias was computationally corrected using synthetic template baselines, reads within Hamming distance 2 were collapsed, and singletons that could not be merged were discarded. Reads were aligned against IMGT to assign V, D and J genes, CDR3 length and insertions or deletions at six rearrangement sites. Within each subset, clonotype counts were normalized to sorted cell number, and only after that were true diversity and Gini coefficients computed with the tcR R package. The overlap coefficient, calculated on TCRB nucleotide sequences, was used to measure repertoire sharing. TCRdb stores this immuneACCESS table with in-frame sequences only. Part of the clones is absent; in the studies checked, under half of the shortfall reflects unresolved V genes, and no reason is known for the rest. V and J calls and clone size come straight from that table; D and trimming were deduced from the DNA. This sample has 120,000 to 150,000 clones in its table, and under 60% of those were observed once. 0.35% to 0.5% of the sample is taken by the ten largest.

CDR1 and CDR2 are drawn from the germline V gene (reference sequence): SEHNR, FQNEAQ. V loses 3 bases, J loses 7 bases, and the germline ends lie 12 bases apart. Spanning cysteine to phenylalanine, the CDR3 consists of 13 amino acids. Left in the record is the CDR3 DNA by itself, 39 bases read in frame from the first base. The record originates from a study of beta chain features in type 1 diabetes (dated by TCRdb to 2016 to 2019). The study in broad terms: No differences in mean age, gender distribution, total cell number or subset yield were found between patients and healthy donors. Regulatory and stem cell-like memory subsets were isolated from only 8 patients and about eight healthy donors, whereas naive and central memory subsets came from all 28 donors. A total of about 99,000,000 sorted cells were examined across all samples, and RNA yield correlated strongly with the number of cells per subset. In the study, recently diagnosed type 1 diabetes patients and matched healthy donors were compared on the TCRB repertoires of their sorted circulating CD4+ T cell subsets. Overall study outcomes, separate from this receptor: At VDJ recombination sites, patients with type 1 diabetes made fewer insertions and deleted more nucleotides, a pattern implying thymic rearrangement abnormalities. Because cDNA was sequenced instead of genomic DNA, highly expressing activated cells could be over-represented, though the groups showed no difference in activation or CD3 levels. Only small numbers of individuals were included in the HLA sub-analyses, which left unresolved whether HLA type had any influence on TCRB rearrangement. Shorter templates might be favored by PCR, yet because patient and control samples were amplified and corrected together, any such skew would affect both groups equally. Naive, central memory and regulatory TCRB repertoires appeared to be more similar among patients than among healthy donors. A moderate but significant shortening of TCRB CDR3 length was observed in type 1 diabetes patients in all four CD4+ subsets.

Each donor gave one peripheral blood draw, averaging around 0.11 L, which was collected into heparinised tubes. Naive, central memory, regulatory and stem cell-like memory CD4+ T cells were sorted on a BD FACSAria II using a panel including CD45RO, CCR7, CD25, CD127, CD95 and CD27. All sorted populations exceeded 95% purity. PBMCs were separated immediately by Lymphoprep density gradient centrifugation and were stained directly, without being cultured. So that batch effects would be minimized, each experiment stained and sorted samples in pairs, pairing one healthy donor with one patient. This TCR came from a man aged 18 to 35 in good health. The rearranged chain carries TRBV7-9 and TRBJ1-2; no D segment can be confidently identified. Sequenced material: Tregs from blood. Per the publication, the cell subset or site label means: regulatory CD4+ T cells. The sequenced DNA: TGTGCCAGCAGCTTGCCGACTGGAGGTGGCTACACCTTC. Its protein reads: CASSLPTGGGYTF. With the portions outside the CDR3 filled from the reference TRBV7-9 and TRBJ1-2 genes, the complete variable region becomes DTGVSQNPRHKITKRGQNVTFRCDPISEHNRLYWYRQTLGQGPEFLTYFQNEAQLEKSRLLSDRFSAERPKGSFSTLEIQRTEQGDSAMYLCASSLPTGGGYTFGSGTRLTVV.